This T cell receptor (beta chain) comes out of a study of blood T cell repertoires in COVID-19. Profiled with immunoSEQ multiplex PCR; TCRdb holds only in-frame clones, not every one. The table includes hundreds of thousands of clones, around 87% detected once. Germline V gene data show CDR1 as KGHSH and CDR2 as LQKENI. V dropped 3 bases and J dropped 3 bases, with 12 bases sitting between them. This CDR3 contains 14 residues. The receptor's source is a man in his forties in a cohort exposed to, infected with or recovered from COVID-19 (not recorded which). Specimen: PBMCs or T cells enriched from blood (not recorded which). The chain combines TRBV18 with TRBJ2-7, with D possibly being TRBD1 (5 bases). CDR3 in DNA: TGTGCCAGCTCACCGTGGACAAGTCGCTACGAGCAGTACTTC. Its protein product is CASSPWTSRYEQYF.